The 3 T cell receptor beta chains below all came from one sample that was sequenced in a study of T cells in Graves' hyperthyroidism and ophthalmopathy. The investigators amplified TCR beta CDR3 regions from RNA transcripts. The HTBI primer set was used in a first-round RT-PCR of the TCR CDR3. TCRdb processed the multiplex PCR reads anew with MiXCR; each CDR3 protein has one entry. The sample lists about 690,000 distinct CDR3 sequences, roughly 17% occurring once. What was sequenced was blood. These receptor sequences come from a man in his fifties or sixties with Graves' hyperthyroidism.

This clonotype showed up many times. The chain carries TRBV3-1 and TRBJ2-3; the D gene is possibly TRBD1 (6 bases). V lost 1 base to trimming and J lost 4 bases, with 12 bases between them. The CDR3 loop spans 15 amino acids. CDR1 is LGHDT, CDR2 YNNKEL, per germline (reference sequence). CDR3 sequence: CASSQGGGSADTQYF. In nucleotides, the CDR3 is TGTGCCAGCAGCCAAGGTGGGGGCTCGGCAGATACGCAGTATTTT.

This chain uses TRBV20-1 with TRBJ1-2; D unresolved. CDR3 length equals 12 residues. The ends were cut back, 1 base at V and 3 bases at J, with 6 bases in the middle. CDR1 is DFQATT, CDR2 SNEGSKA, per germline (reference sequence). The chain's CDR3 is CSARGSYYGYTF. In nucleotides, the CDR3 is TGCAGTGCTAGAGGCTCCTACTATGGCTACACCTTC.

At least ten counts were recorded for this clonotype. The chain couples TRBV2 to TRBJ2-1, with D perhaps matching TRBD2 (6 bases). Germline CDR1 is SNHLY and CDR2 is FYNNEI. V lost 2 bases and J lost 0, with 8 bases in between. The CDR3 is 15 residues long. This chain's CDR3 is CASSERRGSYNEQFF. DNA for the CDR3: TGTGCCAGCAGTGAACGGCGGGGCTCCTACAATGAGCAGTTCTTC.